This entry lists 18 T cell receptor beta chains sequenced from one sample in a study of T cell changes during pregnancy in multiple sclerosis. Sequencing used immunoSEQ multiplex PCR; TCRdb keeps in-frame clones, though not all of them. In the table there are around 100,000 clones, almost 95% of which are singletons. The specimen was peripheral blood, collected after pregnancy. The receptors here all came from a female donor with multiple sclerosis, enrolled in a pregnancy study.

V and J are TRBV19 and TRBJ2-5; 14 nucleotides match TRBD2. CDR3 size: 15 residues. From germline, CDR1 is LNHDA and CDR2 SQIVND (reference sequence). The V and J ends lost 3 bases and 3 bases, in that order; junction bases with no gene match: 0. CDR3 nucleotide sequence: TGTGCCAGTAGTATGGGACTAGCGGGGGAAGAGACCCAGTACTTC. Encoded protein: CASSMGLAGEETQYF.

The chain carries TRBV7-9 and TRBJ1-2, with 12 nucleotides matching TRBD1. The V segment lost 5 bases and the J segment 8 bases; nucleotides outside the gene matches: 15. The CDR3 sequence is 17 residues long. Germline-derived CDR1 and CDR2 are SEHNR and FQNEAQ (reference sequence). The DNA for the CDR3 is TGTGCCAGCAGCCCTTCCTCCGGGACAGGGGGCGCGGAGGGCTACACCTTC. It codes for CASSPSSGTGGAEGYTF.

The chain couples TRBV7-8 to TRBJ2-7; 7 nucleotides align to TRBD2. Per the germline V gene, CDR1 is SGHVS and CDR2 is FQNEAQ. The CDR3 extends over 16 amino acids. The trim removed 5 bases at V and 2 bases at J, leaving 12 bases unmatched. The CDR3 region is CASSLVVGGGPYEQYF. The CDR3 bases are TGTGCCAGCAGCCTAGTGGTGGGGGGGGGTCCCTACGAGCAGTACTTC.

The chain joins TRBV5-1 to TRBJ2-7, with D perhaps matching TRBD2 (6 bases). Germline CDR1 is SGHRS and CDR2 is YFSETQ. The ends were cut back, 3 bases at V and 7 bases at J, with 14 bases in the middle. This CDR3 spans 13 amino acids. The DNA of the CDR3 is TGCGCCAGCAGCTACCGGGAGAACAGGGAGCAGTACTTC. Encoded protein: CASSYRENREQYF. The whole variable domain, remainder taken from reference TRBV5-1 and TRBJ2-7, is KAGVTQTPRYLIKTRGQQVTLSCSPISGHRSVSWYQQTPGQGLQFLFEYFSETQRNKGNFPGRFSGRQFSNSRSEMNVSTLELGDSALYLCASSYRENREQYFGPGTRLTVT.

J is TRBJ2-1 and V is TRBV27, with TRBD2 identical over 8 bases. The CDR3 consists of 16 residues. The V segment lost 3 bases and the J segment 4 bases; nucleotides outside the gene matches: 8. In germline, CDR1 is MNHEY, CDR2 SMNVEV (reference sequence). CDR3 sequence reads: CASSFASGWVYNEQFF. CDR3 in DNA: TGTGCCAGCAGTTTTGCTAGCGGGTGGGTTTACAATGAGCAGTTCTTC.

The chain links TRBV28 to TRBJ1-4, with TRBD1 matching 8 bases. CDR1 is MDHEN, CDR2 SYDVKM, per germline. V lost 4 bases to trimming and J lost 5 bases; unmatched junction nucleotides: 9. The CDR3 contains 16 residues. The chain's CDR3 is CASSSILDRGNEKLFF. The CDR3 DNA reads as TGTGCCAGCAGTTCCATCCTCGACAGGGGAAATGAAAAACTGTTTTTT.

The chain is built from TRBV30 and TRBJ2-1; 7 bases are a match to TRBD2. Germline assignment: CDR1 GTSNPN and CDR2 SVGIG (reference sequence). This CDR3 spans 16 amino acids. V shed 0 bases and J 6 bases; nucleotides not matched to a gene: 11. DNA of the CDR3: TGTGCCTGGAGTGTATGGGAGGGCCTCCTTTCCAATGAGCAGTTCTTC. Translating gives CAWSVWEGLLSNEQFF.

J is TRBJ2-7 and V is TRBV7-2; 9 bases are shared with TRBD1. V was clipped by 1 base and J by 2 bases; unmatched bases: 3. Germline V gene data show CDR1 as SGHTA and CDR2 as FQGNSA. The CDR3 contains 15 residues. The CDR3 DNA sequence: TGTGCCAGCAGCTTAGTGGGACAGGGCCCCTACGAGCAGTACTTC. Its protein is CASSLVGQGPYEQYF. The whole variable domain, remainder taken from reference TRBV7-2 and TRBJ2-7, is GAGVSQSPSNKVTEKGKDVELRCDPISGHTALYWYRQSLGQGLEFLIYFQGNSAPDKSGLPSDRFSAERTGGSVSTLTIQRTQQEDSAVYLCASSLVGQGPYEQYFGPGTRLTVT.

The rearrangement uses TRBV7-3 and TRBJ1-1, with 7 bases identical to TRBD1. With V trimmed by 0 bases and J by 6 bases, 1 base remained unmatched. This CDR3 contains 13 residues. Germline CDR1 SGHTA, CDR2 FQGTGA. DNA of the CDR3: TGTGCCAGCAGCTTAACGGGGACAGCTGAAGCTTTCTTT. It specifies CASSLTGTAEAFF. The full variable domain, its missing parts supplied by reference TRBV7-3 and TRBJ1-1, is GAGVSQTPSNKVTEKGKYVELRCDPISGHTALYWYRQSLGQGPEFLIYFQGTGAADDSGLPNDRFFAVRPEGSVSTLKIQRTERGDSAVYLCASSLTGTAEAFFGQGTRLTVV.

The chain has TRBV5-1 and TRBJ2-7; 7 bases align to TRBD1. This CDR3 has 15 amino acids. Losses at the gene ends were 2 bases for V and 2 bases for J; bases not matched to a gene: 7. CDR1 is SGHRS and CDR2 is YFSETQ in the germline V gene. The CDR3 bases are TGCGCCAGCAGCTTAGGGGACAGCCGAACCTACGAGCAGTACTTC. This encodes CASSLGDSRTYEQYF.

The gene calls are TRBV2 and TRBJ2-4, with D possibly TRBD2 on 6 matching bases. V gave up 3 bases and J gave up 8 bases, with 20 bases separating them. This CDR3 has 16 amino acids. Germline V gene sequence: CDR1 SNHLY, CDR2 FYNNEI. The CDR3 nucleotides are TGTGCCAGCAGTGAGCATTACTATGGGGGGAATGACATTCAGTACTTC. It yields the protein CASSEHYYGGNDIQYF.

The gene calls are TRBV18 and TRBJ1-1, with 10 bases fitting TRBD1. Trimming took 4 bases from V and 5 from J; bases not matched to a gene: 10. CDR1 is KGHSH and CDR2 is LQKENI in the germline V gene. This CDR3 contains 16 residues. CDR3 sequence reads: CASSQGDRGPFTEAFF. In nucleotides, the CDR3 is TGTGCCAGCTCACAGGGCGACAGGGGGCCTTTTACTGAAGCTTTCTTT.

This chain connects TRBV5-1 to TRBJ2-3; D is uncertain. Germline V gives CDR1 SGHRS, CDR2 YFSETQ. The CDR3 contains 16 residues. V was cut by 1 base and J by 2 bases, with 14 bases left in between. The CDR3 DNA reads as TGCGCCAGCAGCTTGTTGATGTCAGAAACCACAGATACGCAGTATTTT. Protein product: CASSLLMSETTDTQYF.

In nucleotides, the CDR3 is TGTGCCAGCAGTTTATATAGACGACTCTCCTACGAGCAGTACTTC. Protein: CASSLYRRLSYEQYF. The rearrangement links TRBV28 to TRBJ2-7, with no clear D. CDR1 is MDHEN, CDR2 SYDVKM, per germline. The CDR3 totals 15 residues. V gave up 1 base and J gave up 0 bases, with 10 bases separating them.

V is TRBV5-5 and J is TRBJ1-2; 7 nucleotides match TRBD1. Germline lookup yields CDR1 SGHKS and CDR2 YYEKEE (reference sequence). The CDR3 covers 12 residues. V shed 0 bases and J 7 bases; nucleotides not matched to a gene: 0. The CDR3 loop reads CASSLDRGGYTF. The CDR3 DNA is TGTGCCAGCAGCTTGGACAGGGGTGGCTACACCTTC.

The chain links TRBV4-1 to TRBJ1-1; perhaps TRBD1 as D (5 bases). This CDR3 has 16 amino acids. CDR1 MGHRA and CDR2 YSYEKL come from the germline V gene. Trimming shortened V by 2 bases and J by 1 base, and 14 bases separated the two germline ends. CDR3 bases: TGCGCCAGCAGCCAATTTTCAGGGCTGGGGAACACTGAAGCTTTCTTT. Its protein is CASSQFSGLGNTEAFF.

V gene TRBV5-1 combines with J gene TRBJ1-1; possible D gene TRBD1, 6 bases. The germline V gene has CDR1 SGHRS and CDR2 YFSETQ. Trimming took 0 bases from V and 10 from J, leaving 13 bases between them. This CDR3 spans 13 amino acids. In DNA, the CDR3 is TGCGCCAGCAGCTTGGGCCCAGGGGAGGGAGCTTTCTTT. Its translation is CASSLGPGEGAFF.

As concerns this clone: Relative to the germline gene, one junction end is altered; a read error may explain this. Other DNA sequences in this specimen translate into the identical CDR3. V is TRBV6-1 and J is TRBJ1-2; D possibly corresponds to TRBD1 (5 bases). This CDR3 contains 13 residues. Looked up from germline, CDR1 is MNHNS and CDR2 is SASEGT. DNA for the CDR3: TGTGCTAGCAGCCATCAGGGAGGGGATGGCTACACCTTC. Encoded protein: CASSHQGGDGYTF.